What follows is one TCR beta chain and its context. Its target is not known. The junction shows a germline mismatch at one end, possibly a read error. This table comes from immunoSEQ multiplex PCR, and its TCRdb copy is limited to in-frame clones, with some not included. The sample contains 85,000 to 130,000 clones, about nine tenths of which appear only once. This specimen belongs to a study of T cell responses to AZD1222 COVID-19 vaccine. This CDR3 has 13 residues. Germline loops: CDR1 ENHRY, CDR2 SYGVKD. Study results and caveats: The donor group comprised mostly white British people and more females; the analysis possibly underestimated clonal diversity.

The specimen comprised peripheral blood, sampled 28 days after the second AZD1222 dose. The V and J genes are TRBV10-3 and TRBJ1-2, with TRBD1 matching over 7 bases. The receptor was derived from an adult who received the AZD1222 COVID-19 vaccine. The CDR3 DNA reads TGTGCCATCACTGAGACAGGGCCACAAGGCTACACCTTC. Protein sequence: CAITETGPQGYTF.